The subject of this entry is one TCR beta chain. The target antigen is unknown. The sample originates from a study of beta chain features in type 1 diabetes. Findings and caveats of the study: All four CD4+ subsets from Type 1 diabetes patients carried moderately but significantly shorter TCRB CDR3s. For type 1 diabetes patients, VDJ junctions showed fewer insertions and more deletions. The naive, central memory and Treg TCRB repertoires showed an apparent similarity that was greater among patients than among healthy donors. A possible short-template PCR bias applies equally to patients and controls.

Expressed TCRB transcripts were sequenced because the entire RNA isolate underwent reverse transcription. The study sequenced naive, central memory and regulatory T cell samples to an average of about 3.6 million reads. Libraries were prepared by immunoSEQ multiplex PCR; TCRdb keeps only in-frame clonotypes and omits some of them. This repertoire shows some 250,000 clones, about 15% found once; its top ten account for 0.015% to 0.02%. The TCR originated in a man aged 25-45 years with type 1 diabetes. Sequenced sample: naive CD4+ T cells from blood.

The CDR3 sequence is CASSTGTGRSNQPQHF. The CDR3 DNA reads TGTGCCAGCAGCACCGGGACAGGGCGAAGCAATCAGCCCCAGCATTTT. The genes are TRBV7-8 and TRBJ1-5; 9 bases fit TRBD1. The CDR3 totals 16 residues. Germline CDR1 SGHVS, CDR2 FQNEAQ. Losses at the gene ends were 5 bases for V and 1 base for J; bases not matched to a gene: 6. The full variable domain, in which reference TRBV7-8 and TRBJ1-5 provide the parts outside the CDR3, is GAGVSQSPRYKVAKRGQDVALRCDPISGHVSLFWYQQALGQGPEFLTYFQNEAQLDKSGLPSDRFFAERPEGSVSTLKIQRTQQEDSAVYLCASSTGTGRSNQPQHFGDGTRLSIL.